One and the same sample provided the 5 T cell receptor beta chains below, sequenced in a study of shared clonotypes between healthy human individuals. The method was immunoSEQ multiplex PCR; TCRdb's version includes in-frame clones alone and lacks a portion of them. The sample consists of about 1.1 million clones, 70% to 85% of them appearing once. The sequenced material came from memory CD4+ T cells from PBMCs. Subset meaning: CD45RA-negative fraction. The receptors come from a man between 18 and 35 years old in good health. Some clones in this sample may be carry-over from other donors' samples.

V and J are TRBV27 and TRBJ2-3; D not certain. CDR3 size: 13 residues. Trimming pared 6 bases from V and 10 bases from J, leaving 17 bases between. Germline lookup yields CDR1 MNHEY and CDR2 SMNVEV (reference sequence). CDR3 DNA sequence: TGTGCCAGCAGCGCTCTCGCGGTTGCGGCGCAGTATTTT. This gives the protein CASSALAVAAQYF.

The chain combines TRBV7-2 with TRBJ2-7; 9 nucleotides align to TRBD1. J was trimmed by 4 bases and V by 5 bases; bases with no gene match: 3. The germline V gene has CDR1 SGHTA and CDR2 FQGNSA. This CDR3 region has 13 residues. DNA of the CDR3: TGTGCCAGCAGCCTGGGGACAGGGTACGAGCAGTACTTC. It yields the protein CASSLGTGYEQYF.

The gene calls are TRBV5-1 and TRBJ2-7; no firm D call. CDR3 length: 16 residues. V dropped 0 bases and J dropped 2 bases, with 15 bases sitting between them. Germline lookup yields CDR1 SGHRS and CDR2 YFSETQ. The CDR3 sequence: CASSLGGGSRAYEQYF. The CDR3 DNA is TGCGCCAGCAGCTTGGGCGGTGGCTCCCGCGCCTACGAGCAGTACTTC.

As DNA, the CDR3 is TGTGCCAGCACCGACCGGGACAGGGTTTCCTACAATGAGCAGTTCTTC. It specifies CASTDRDRVSYNEQFF. This rearrangement joins TRBV5-5 to TRBJ2-1; 9 bases line up with TRBD1. V gave up 6 bases and J gave up 1 base; unmatched junction bases: 8. The CDR3 length is 16 residues. The germline V gene has CDR1 SGHKS and CDR2 YYEKEE (reference sequence).

The chain combines TRBV4-1 with TRBJ2-5; D remains unclear. The CDR3 loop spans 14 amino acids. With 5 bases removed from V and 1 base from J, the gap between germline ends came to 11 bases. Germline CDR1 is MGHRA and CDR2 is YSYEKL. The CDR3 here is CASSSMTSQETQYF. The CDR3 coding sequence is TGCGCCAGCAGCTCGATGACCAGCCAAGAGACCCAGTACTTC.